One sample yielded the 8 T cell receptor beta chains listed below, sequenced in a study of blood T cell repertoires in COVID-19. The data were produced by immunoSEQ multiplex PCR, yet TCRdb's version contains in-frame clones alone and is incomplete. Among fewer than 150,000 clones, 60% to 85% were seen once, and the ten largest hold under 3%. The specimen sequenced was peripheral blood. All receptors derive from a man in his 70s with acute or convalescent COVID-19.

This clone was detected only once. This rearrangement joins TRBV6-2 or TRBV6-3 to TRBJ2-1; 7 nucleotides align to TRBD2. The CDR3 length is 16 residues. Germline V lookup: CDR1 MNHEY, CDR2 SVGEGT. The V segment lost 1 base and the J segment 1 base; nucleotides outside the gene matches: 4. The CDR3 is CASSYLGSGSYNEQFF. In DNA, the CDR3 is TGTGCCAGCAGTTACTTGGGTAGCGGGTCCTACAATGAGCAGTTCTTC.

This chain joins TRBV12-5 and TRBJ2-1, with 9 bases identical to TRBD2. V trimming: 8 bases; J trimming: 15 bases; junction bases outside the gene matches: 11. CDR1 LGHNT and CDR2 FRNRAP come from the germline V gene. The CDR3 spans 12 residues. The CDR3 protein is CASSLAGWSSFF. In DNA form, the CDR3 reads TGTGCTAGTAGCCTAGCGGGGTGGAGCTCGTTCTTC.

The rearrangement uses TRBV6-5 and TRBJ2-2, with D possibly being TRBD1 (6 bases). The V gene lost 10 bases and the J gene lost 6 bases, with 15 bases spanning the gap. The CDR3 loop spans 13 amino acids. CDR1 MNHEY and CDR2 SVGAGI come from the germline V gene. In DNA, the CDR3 is TGTGCCACCCTTCCCAGGGGCCCCGGGGAGCTGTTTTTT. This encodes CATLPRGPGELFF.

The chain recombines TRBV11-2 with TRBJ2-7; D remains ambiguous. The CDR3 runs to 11 residues. With 5 bases removed from V and 7 bases from J, the gap between germline ends came to 9 bases. Germline CDR1 reads SGHAT; CDR2 reads FQNNGV. CDR3 nucleotide sequence: TGTGCCAGCAGCCCGACTCTGGAGCAGTACTTC. Amino acids: CASSPTLEQYF.

The chain links TRBV11-2 to TRBJ2-1; 7 bases fit TRBD2. V was clipped by 1 base and J by 2 bases; unmatched bases: 5. From germline, CDR1 is SGHAT and CDR2 FQNNGV. The CDR3 loop spans 16 amino acids. Here the CDR3 reads CASSLVLAETYNEQFF. Here the CDR3 DNA reads TGTGCCAGCAGCTTAGTTCTAGCGGAAACCTACAATGAGCAGTTCTTC.

V gene TRBV4-3 combines with J gene TRBJ2-3, with D maybe TRBD1 (6 bases). The germline V gene encodes CDR1 LGHNA and CDR2 YSLEER. Trimming took off 1 base at V and 4 bases at J, with 15 bases between the two ends. The CDR3 loop spans 16 amino acids. CDR3 DNA: TGCGCCAGCAGCCAAGGGGGTGGGGGCTGGGCAGATACGCAGTATTTT. Translated: CASSQGGGGWADTQYF.

This sequence joins TRBV7-2 and TRBJ2-3; TRBD2 matches at 14 bases. The CDR3 has 16 amino acids. V lost 5 bases and J lost 0; bases outside the gene matches: 1. The germline V gene encodes CDR1 SGHTA and CDR2 FQGNSA. The CDR3 region has the DNA TGTGCCAGCAGCCGGACTAGCGGGGGGAGCACAGATACGCAGTATTTT. It specifies CASSRTSGGSTDTQYF. Full variable domain (outside the CDR3, taken from reference TRBV7-2 and TRBJ2-3): GAGVSQSPSNKVTEKGKDVELRCDPISGHTALYWYRQSLGQGLEFLIYFQGNSAPDKSGLPSDRFSAERTGGSVSTLTIQRTQQEDSAVYLCASSRTSGGSTDTQYFGPGTRLTVL.

The chain couples TRBV5-1 to TRBJ2-7; 8 bases map to TRBD2. Germline assignment: CDR1 SGHRS and CDR2 YFSETQ. The CDR3 is 15 residues long. V trimming: 4 bases; J trimming: 2 bases; junction bases outside the gene matches: 8. This CDR3 is CASSPSSGGPYEQYF. CDR3 nucleotides: TGCGCCAGCAGCCCCTCCAGCGGGGGCCCCTACGAGCAGTACTTC.